This paragraph covers one TCR beta chain sequence. The target antigen is unknown. Primers included in the PCR were 60 Vbeta and 13 Jbeta primers. The table came from immunoSEQ multiplex PCR; TCRdb's copy has only in-frame clones and leaves some out. Here the sample spans some 190,000 clones, 70% to 90% being singletons. The length of the CDR3 is 14 residues. Germline V gives CDR1 MDHEN, CDR2 SYDVKM. Germline trimming cut 9 bases from V and 4 bases from J; bases unmatched to any gene: 12. This specimen belongs to a study of cytomegalovirus exposure and HLA in healthy donors. Study results and caveats: Immune exposure was documented only through CMV serostatus.

This TCR came from a woman aged 25 to 39 in good health and CMV-seronegative. Sequenced input: PBMCs. The V gene is TRBV28, the J gene TRBJ2-7; the match to TRBD2 covers 7 bases. The DNA of the CDR3 is TGTGCCAGAAGCGGGACTGCGGCGGATTACGAGCAGTACTTC. The encoded protein is CARSGTAADYEQYF.